This T cell receptor beta chain was recorded in a study of vaccination effects on CD4 cells after COVID-19. Study context: Post-vaccine sample collection fell at a median of 72 days after the second dose.

Worth noting for this clone: Its antigen remains unidentified.

Sequencing used immunoSEQ multiplex PCR; TCRdb keeps in-frame clones, though not all of them. The sample shows about 46,000 clones, around three quarters of them seen only once. Antigen-specific CD4+ T cells were expanded with viral peptide pools in the ViraFEST assay before sequencing. Subsequent to 10 days of culture, CD4+ T cells were isolated. Either the BNT162b2 or mRNA-1273 vaccine was given to participants in two doses. Vaccinated recipients, who were negative for nucleocapsid antibodies, had no history of SARS-CoV-2 infection. The authors replaced half the medium with IL-2 medium on days 3 and 7. The CDR3 is 14 residues long. V gave up 0 bases and J gave up 1 base, with 9 bases separating them. Germline V gene data show CDR1 as GTSNPN and CDR2 as SVGIG (reference sequence).

This material consisted of CD4+ T cells from PBMCs cultured with HCoV-OC43 spike peptides, taken after COVID-19 vaccination. Subset described: HCoV-OC43 spike overlapping peptide pool stimulation. This clonotype was sampled from a human donor who received a COVID-19 vaccine. This rearrangement joins TRBV30 to TRBJ1-1, with D unclear. The CDR3: CAWSVNRRNTEAFF. The CDR3 DNA reads as TGTGCCTGGAGTGTAAATCGGAGGAACACTGAAGCTTTCTTT.